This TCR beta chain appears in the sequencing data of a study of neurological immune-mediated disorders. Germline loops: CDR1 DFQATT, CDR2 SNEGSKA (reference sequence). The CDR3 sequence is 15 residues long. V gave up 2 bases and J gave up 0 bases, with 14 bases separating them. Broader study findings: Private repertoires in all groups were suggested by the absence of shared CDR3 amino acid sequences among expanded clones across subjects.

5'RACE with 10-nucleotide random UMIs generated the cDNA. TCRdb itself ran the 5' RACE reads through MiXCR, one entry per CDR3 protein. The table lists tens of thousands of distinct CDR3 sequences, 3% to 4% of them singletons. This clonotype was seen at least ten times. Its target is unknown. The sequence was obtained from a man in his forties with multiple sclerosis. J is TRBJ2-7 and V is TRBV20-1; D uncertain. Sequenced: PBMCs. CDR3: CSARKKTTPSYEQYF. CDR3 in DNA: TGCAGTGCTAGAAAGAAAACCACACCCTCCTACGAGCAGTACTTC.